This paragraph reports one T cell receptor beta chain. Germline V gene sequence: CDR1 SGHDN, CDR2 FVKESK. Losses at the gene ends were 6 bases for V and 8 bases for J; bases not matched to a gene: 9. The CDR3 contains 15 residues. The data stem from a study of T-cell memory formation after mild COVID-19. TCRdb reanalysed the 5' RACE reads using MiXCR and keeps one entry per CDR3 protein. The sample includes around 340,000 distinct CDR3 sequences, over 20% of them seen just once. The material sequenced was PBMCs or a T cell subset sorted from them (not recorded which). This clonotype was obtained from an adult woman who had mild COVID-19 (a few samples of this study predate the infection). Cell type and time point are not known. This sequence joins TRBV14 and TRBJ2-2, with 10 bases aligning to TRBD1. This CDR3 reads CASSQRQGALGELFF. Here the CDR3 DNA reads TGTGCCAGCAGTCAACGACAGGGGGCCCTTGGGGAGCTGTTTTTT.